This T cell receptor (beta chain) was found in a study of cytomegalovirus exposure and HLA in healthy donors. About the study: The early release's HLA-typed donors yielded approximately 85 million unique TCRs.

Germline V gene data show CDR1 as SNHLY and CDR2 as FYNNEI. CDR3 length: 14 residues. The V segment lost 2 bases and the J segment 6 bases; nucleotides outside the gene matches: 3. Worth noting for this clone: Its target is not known.

The study's findings and limits: Later, an analysis found that common viral pathogens appeared to be linked with several of the most significant clusters. Immune exposure data for these donors was limited to CMV serostatus.

PCR amplification relied on 60 Vbeta primers (plus 13 Jbeta primers). This table comes from immunoSEQ multiplex PCR, and its TCRdb copy is limited to in-frame clones, with some not included. The profile shows 200,000 to 250,000 clones, about 83% of them singletons. This sequence was found in a girl aged 10 to 17 in good health and CMV-seronegative. Sequences were obtained from PBMCs. The gene calls are TRBV2 and TRBJ1-2; 10 bases map to TRBD1. The CDR3: CASSETGTGDGYTF. CDR3 DNA sequence: TGTGCCAGCAGTGAAACGGGGACAGGGGATGGCTACACCTTC. The entire variable domain, with the rest obtained from reference TRBV2 and TRBJ1-2, is as follows: EPEVTQTPSHQVTQMGQEVILRCVPISNHLYFYWYRQILGQKVEFLVSFYNNEISEKSEIFDDQFSVERPDGSNFTLKIRSTKLEDSAMYFCASSETGTGDGYTFGSGTRLTVV.